Shown below are 26 T cell receptor beta chains from a single sample sequenced in a study of cytomegalovirus exposure and HLA in healthy donors. The PCR used 60 Vbeta and 13 Jbeta primers. Here immunoSEQ multiplex PCR was the method, and the copy in TCRdb shows in-frame clones only, minus some. Among about 130,000 clones, 77% were seen once, and the ten largest hold roughly 12%. Sequencing was carried out using PBMCs. These receptors were collected from a woman between 35 and 50 years old in good health and CMV-seropositive.

J is TRBJ1-3 and V is TRBV27; D unresolved. The CDR3 sequence is 14 residues long. Deletions cut 3 bases from V and 4 bases from J, with 10 bases between. The germline gives CDR1 MNHEY, CDR2 SMNVEV (reference sequence). The CDR3 bases are TGTGCCAGCAGTTTGAATGGAGGCGGAAACACCATATATTTT. Translation gives CASSLNGGGNTIYF.

Only a few counts were recorded for this clone. The chain uses TRBV28 and TRBJ2-6, with a weak D call TRBD2 (6 bases). The CDR3 is 14 residues long. CDR1 and CDR2 from the germline V gene are MDHEN and SYDVKM. The ends were cut back, 7 bases at V and 4 bases at J, with 11 bases in the middle. The CDR3, as DNA: TGTGCCAGCATCCGAGGAGGGGGGGCCAACGTCCTGACTTTC. It yields the protein CASIRGGGANVLTF.

As concerns this clone: One junction end does not reproduce the germline sequence, and a read error may be involved. The chain links TRBV28 to TRBJ2-7; D is unclear. This CDR3 comprises 12 residues. The V gene's germline CDR1 is MDHEN and CDR2 SYDVKM. CDR3 loop: CASSLSLMNTNF. The CDR3 nucleotides read TGTGCCAGCAGTCTGTCATTGATGAACACGAACTTC.

This clone was seen a single time. The genes are TRBV2 and TRBJ2-3; maybe TRBD2 (5 bases). The germline V and J ends were trimmed by 4 bases and 6 bases, with 11 bases remaining between them. The CDR3 is 13 amino acids. CDR1 and CDR2 from the germline V gene are SNHLY and FYNNEI. This CDR3 is CASSGDSADTQYF. CDR3 DNA sequence: TGTGCCAGCAGTGGCGATAGCGCGGATACGCAGTATTTT.

This clone turned up a few times. This chain joins TRBV21-1 and TRBJ1-3. TRBV21-1 constitutes a pseudogene. The CDR3 length is 17 residues. CDR3 residues: CASSPQRVWSSGNTIYF. The CDR3 coding sequence is TGTGCCAGCAGCCCCCAGAGGGTTTGGAGCTCTGGAAACACCATATATTTT.

This clone was counted a single time. V and J are TRBV15 and TRBJ2-2; TRBD1 matches at 12 bases. V trimming: 3 bases; J trimming: 7 bases; junction bases outside the gene matches: 9. Germline V gives CDR1 LNHNV, CDR2 YYDKDF (reference sequence). The CDR3 contains 17 residues. In DNA, the CDR3 is TGTGCCACCAGCAGCTACACCGGGACAGGGGGCGACGGGGAGCTGTTTTTT. Translated, it gives CATSSYTGTGGDGELFF.

The gene calls are TRBV19 and TRBJ2-5, with D tentatively TRBD1 (5 bases). This CDR3 contains 13 residues. V was trimmed by 5 bases and J by 5 bases, leaving 12 bases between them. Per the germline V gene, CDR1 is LNHDA and CDR2 is SQIVND (reference sequence). The CDR3 nucleotides are TGTGCCAGTAGTTATAGGTGGGGCGAGACCCAGTACTTC. Translating it yields CASSYRWGETQYF.

V is TRBV7-9 and J is TRBJ2-6; D gene ambiguous. Germline V lookup: CDR1 SEHNR, CDR2 FQNEAQ (reference sequence). V was pared by 8 bases and J by 4 bases, with 9 bases between. The CDR3 sequence is 13 residues long. The chain's CDR3 is CASGRSGANVLTF. CDR3 DNA sequence: TGTGCCAGCGGCCGTTCGGGGGCCAACGTCCTGACTTTC. Filled out from reference TRBV7-9 and TRBJ2-6, the complete variable domain reads DTGVSQNPRHKITKRGQNVTFRCDPISEHNRLYWYRQTLGQGPEFLTYFQNEAQLEKSRLLSDRFSAERPKGSFSTLEIQRTEQGDSAMYLCASGRSGANVLTFGAGSRLTVL.

The rearrangement joins TRBV9 to TRBJ2-3, with 10 bases lining up with TRBD2. The CDR3 totals 17 residues. Germline-derived CDR1 and CDR2 are SGDLS and YYNGEE. V dropped 4 bases and J dropped 0; count of bases not matched to a gene: 8. The CDR3 DNA is TGTGCCAGCAGCCTAGGACTAGCGGATACTAGCACAGATACGCAGTATTTT. Translated: CASSLGLADTSTDTQYF.

The table lists this clone with a count of one. The CDR3 is CASSRQVRTEAFF. For the CDR3, the DNA is TGTGCCAGCAGCCGACAGGTTCGGACTGAAGCTTTCTTT. The rearrangement links TRBV7-6 to TRBJ1-1, with D possibly TRBD1 on 6 matching bases. The CDR3 length is 13 residues. Germline CDR1 and CDR2: SGHVS and FNYEAQ. Trimming removed 5 bases at V and 5 bases at J, with 12 bases between. The full variable domain, in which reference TRBV7-6 and TRBJ1-1 provide the parts outside the CDR3, is GAGVSQSPRYKVTKRGQDVALRCDPISGHVSLYWYRQALGQGPEFLTYFNYEAQQDKSGLPNDRFSAERPEGSISTLTIQRTEQRDSAMYRCASSRQVRTEAFFGQGTRLTVV.

The chain carries TRBV28 and TRBJ1-1, with TRBD1 as a possible D gene (5 bases). The V end lost 3 bases, the J end lost 5 bases, and 16 bases lay between the germline ends. The CDR3 covers 15 residues. Germline CDR1 and CDR2: MDHEN and SYDVKM. CDR3 loop: CASSFVDSSGTEAFF. The CDR3 nucleotides read TGTGCCAGCAGTTTTGTTGACAGCTCTGGGACTGAAGCTTTCTTT.

V gene TRBV28 combines with J gene TRBJ2-7; 9 positions agree with TRBD2. Germline V lookup: CDR1 MDHEN, CDR2 SYDVKM. Trimming at V came to 5 bases and at J to 3 bases, leaving 8 bases not matched to a gene. There are 15 residues in the CDR3. The DNA for the CDR3 is TGTGCCAGCAGTCCGAGTGGTAGCGGGAGCTACGAGCAGTACTTC. This gives the protein CASSPSGSGSYEQYF.

The chain is built from TRBV2 and TRBJ2-1; 8 nucleotides align to TRBD2. This CDR3 has 14 amino acids. Per germline, CDR1 SNHLY and CDR2 FYNNEI. With V trimmed by 11 bases and J by 6 bases, 12 bases remained unmatched. The CDR3 DNA reads as TGTGCCGGGACTAGGGACCTCTCGAGCAATGAGCAGTTCTTC. Amino acids: CAGTRDLSSNEQFF.

In its sample, this clone was seen many times. This chain joins TRBV6-1 and TRBJ2-4; no firm D call. The CDR3 covers 11 residues. V gave up 6 bases and J gave up 3 bases, with 3 bases separating them. Germline V gene sequence: CDR1 MNHNS, CDR2 SASEGT. The CDR3 DNA reads TGTGCCAGCAGCAGCAAAAACATTCAGTACTTC. Its protein is CASSSKNIQYF.

This clone appeared a single time. The chain joins TRBV7-2 to TRBJ2-1, with D possibly matching TRBD2 (6 bases). The V end was cut by 4 bases, the J end by 0 bases, with 13 bases between. Germline values: CDR1 SGHTA, CDR2 FQGNSA. The CDR3 extends over 16 amino acids. In nucleotides, the CDR3 is TGTGCCAGCAGCTGGGGACTTTCCAGCTCCTACAATGAGCAGTTCTTC. Its translation: CASSWGLSSSYNEQFF.

V usage is TRBV7-9 and J usage is TRBJ2-7; the D gene is possibly TRBD1 (6 bases). Germline CDR1 and CDR2: SEHNR and FQNEAQ (reference sequence). Deletions cut 1 base from V and 1 base from J, with 8 bases between. CDR3 length: 14 residues. CDR3 in DNA: TGTGCCAGCAGCTTAGGGGACATTTCCTACGAGCAGTACTTC. Its translation is CASSLGDISYEQYF.

This clone was detected a few times. This sequence joins TRBV5-1 and TRBJ2-7; TRBD1 aligns across 7 bases. The germline CDR1 and CDR2 sequences are SGHRS and YFSETQ. V was clipped by 2 bases and J by 0 bases; unmatched bases: 11. The CDR3 extends over 17 amino acids. The CDR3 here is CASSFPPGTEFSYEQYF. The CDR3 DNA follows: TGCGCCAGCAGCTTCCCACCGGGGACAGAGTTCTCCTACGAGCAGTACTTC.

This sequence joins TRBV19 and TRBJ1-5, with 7 bases fitting TRBD1. V shed 8 bases, J shed 2 bases, and the junction held 9 bases outside the gene matches. CDR1 LNHDA and CDR2 SQIVND come from the germline V gene (reference sequence). The CDR3 is made up of 15 amino acids. The CDR3 sequence: CASSRGRVGNQPQHF. CDR3 sequence (DNA): TGTGCCAGTTCGAGGGGGCGAGTTGGCAATCAGCCCCAGCATTTT.

V usage is TRBV4-2 and J usage is TRBJ2-7; the D gene is possibly TRBD2 (6 bases). The ends were cut back, 3 bases at V and 3 bases at J, with 9 bases in the middle. The CDR3 extends over 13 amino acids. Per the germline V gene, CDR1 is LGHNA and CDR2 is YNFKEQ. CDR3 bases: TGTGCCAGCAGCCAGGGACTCCTCTACGAGCAGTACTTC. Translation: CASSQGLLYEQYF.

V gene TRBV7-9 combines with J gene TRBJ2-5; 7 bases line up with TRBD1. The V gene's germline CDR1 is SEHNR and CDR2 FQNEAQ (reference sequence). J gave up 5 bases and V 5 bases, and 11 bases lay outside the gene matches. The CDR3 extends over 15 amino acids. The CDR3 DNA follows: TGTGCCAGCAGCCCCGAACAGGGGCGGGTGGAGACCCAGTACTTC. Translated: CASSPEQGRVETQYF.

The chain is built from TRBV27 and TRBJ2-1; maybe TRBD1 (5 bases). V shed 7 bases and J shed 0 bases, with 13 bases lying between them. CDR1 is MNHEY and CDR2 is SMNVEV in the germline V gene (reference sequence). The CDR3 runs to 15 residues. As DNA, the CDR3 is TGTGCCAGCACCCCCAAGGGGTACTCCTACAATGAGCAGTTCTTC. This translates into CASTPKGYSYNEQFF.

V usage is TRBV30 and J usage is TRBJ1-4, with TRBD1 identical over 11 bases. V dropped 2 bases and J dropped 10; count of bases not matched to a gene: 9. The CDR3 is made up of 15 amino acids. The V gene's germline CDR1 is GTSNPN and CDR2 SVGIG (reference sequence). The CDR3 protein is CAWSRGGQGAGKLFF. In DNA form, the CDR3 reads TGTGCCTGGAGTCGGGGCGGACAGGGGGCGGGAAAACTGTTTTTT.

The rearrangement links TRBV11-2 to TRBJ2-3; 11 positions agree with TRBD2. CDR3 length: 17 amino acids. Losses at the gene ends were 2 bases for V and 1 base for J; bases not matched to a gene: 5. Germline CDR1 reads SGHAT; CDR2 reads FQNNGV. This chain's CDR3 is CASSLYSGRVRTDTQYF. The CDR3 nucleotides are TGTGCCAGCAGCTTATATAGCGGGAGGGTGCGCACAGATACGCAGTATTTT.

The chain carries TRBV2 and TRBJ1-1; D unresolved. CDR3 length equals 11 residues. Trimming cost V 4 bases and J 11 bases, with 11 bases left between them. Germline CDR1 and CDR2: SNHLY and FYNNEI. The CDR3 DNA reads TGTGCCAGCAGTGTTTTTGAGGAGGCTTTCTTT. Encoded protein: CASSVFEEAFF.

The chain uses TRBV6-1 and TRBJ2-5, with TRBD2 identical over 9 bases. Germline CDR1 and CDR2: MNHNS and SASEGT. The CDR3 is 14 amino acids. The V and J ends lost 7 bases and 4 bases, in that order; junction bases with no gene match: 7. The CDR3 region has the DNA TGTGCCAGCATCGCGGGAGGGCCCGGAGAGACCCAGTACTTC. Translating gives CASIAGGPGETQYF.

The V call is TRBV5-1, the J call TRBJ2-1; 8 nucleotides align to TRBD1. Looked up from germline, CDR1 is SGHRS and CDR2 is YFSETQ. After removal of 4 bases from V and 3 bases from J, the junction contained 9 bases not matched to a gene. The CDR3 has 16 residues. Written as DNA, the CDR3 is TGCGCCAGCAGCCTCCCGACAGGGGTCGGCTACAATGAGCAGTTCTTC. Encoded protein: CASSLPTGVGYNEQFF.